This is a list of T cell receptor beta chains from one sample in a study of blood T cell repertoires in COVID-19. Measured with immunoSEQ multiplex PCR; TCRdb has only the in-frame clones, and not every one. The data contain 150,000 to 180,000 clones, roughly 83% of them singletons. The sequencing input was peripheral blood. The receptors come from a woman aged 60 to 75 with acute or convalescent COVID-19. The CDR3 runs from the conserved cysteine through the conserved F or W. Fields, in order: clone size, J gene, D gene, V gene, CDR3 DNA, CDR3 protein. D genes are given only for firm matches. Clone size is given for some rows only: seen once, a few or many times, or a class if the clone is expanded.

>NA|TRBJ2-3|TRBD2|TRBV5-1
TGCGCCAGCAGCTTGGGACTAGCCGTGAGCACAGATACGCAGTATTTT
CASSLGLAVSTDTQYF
>once|TRBJ1-6|TRBD1|TRBV2
TGTGCCAGCCACAGGGGGAGGAATTCACCCCTCCACTTT
CASHRGRNSPLHF
>NA|TRBJ1-2|TRBD1|TRBV4-1
TGCGCCAGCAGCCAAGCAACGGGACAGGGGATTTATGGCTACACCTTC
CASSQATGQGIYGYTF
>many|TRBJ2-5|NA|TRBV5-1
TGCGCCAGCTACGCCTCTTGGGGCCCCGGAGAGACCCAGTACTTC
CASYASWGPGETQYF
>NA|TRBJ2-7|NA|TRBV7-9
TGTGCCAGCAGCTTCGGGGGGCGCCTGTACGAGCAGTACTTC
CASSFGGRLYEQYF
>NA|TRBJ2-2|TRBD1|TRBV6-5
TGTGCCAGCAGTAAACAGGGGGCGGCCACCGGGGAGCTGTTTTTT
CASSKQGAATGELFF
>once|TRBJ1-5|TRBD1|TRBV18
TGTGCCAGCTCACCAAATGACAGGGGGCTTGGTCAGCCCCAGCATTTT
CASSPNDRGLGQPQHF
>NA|TRBJ1-6|TRBD1|TRBV5-1
TGCGCCAGCAGCTTGGGCCACCAGGGGGCCAGGCCGGGCTCCTATAATTCACCCCTCCACTTT
CASSLGHQGARPGSYNSPLHF
>NA|TRBJ1-2|NA|TRBV18
TGTGCCAGCTCCCTACAGGGTTCCTATGGCTACACCTTC
CASSLQGSYGYTF
>NA|TRBJ2-7|NA|TRBV6-6
TGTGCCAGCAGTTTACAGGCCTACGAGCAGTACTTC
CASSLQAYEQYF
>few|TRBJ1-1|TRBD1|TRBV25-1
TGTGCCAGCAGTGAACGGGACAGGGAATGGGGGCGGACTGAAGCTTTCTTT
CASSERDREWGRTEAFF
>NA|TRBJ1-2|NA|TRBV6-5
TGTGCCAGCAGTTTATCGACAGGTGGAGGCTACACCTTC
CASSLSTGGGYTF
>few|TRBJ1-1|NA|TRBV9
TGTGCCAGCAGCGTAGATATGGGCGCTGAAGCTTTCTTT
CASSVDMGAEAFF
>NA|TRBJ1-3|NA|TRBV14
TGTGCCAGCAGCCCCCAGGCTCAAGCTGGAAACACCATATATTTT
CASSPQAQAGNTIYF
>NA|TRBJ1-2|NA|TRBV4-1
TGCGCCAGCAGCCAAGGGCTCGGACAGCAGTATGGCTACACCTTC
CASSQGLGQQYGYTF
>NA|TRBJ2-4|NA|TRBV28
TGTGCCAGCAGTTCAACAGAATACCTAGCCAAAAACATTCAGTACTTC
CASSSTEYLAKNIQYF
>NA|TRBJ2-1|TRBD1|TRBV12-3/TRBV12-4
TGTGCCAGCAGCTCGGGGACAGCGAAACACCAGTTCTTC
CASSSGTAKHQFF
>NA|TRBJ2-1|NA|TRBV27
TGTGCCAGCAGTTCAACAGGGCTTTGGGATTACAATGAGCAGTTCTTC
CASSSTGLWDYNEQFF
>NA|TRBJ2-3|TRBD1|TRBV7-3
TGTGCCAGCAGCCAGGGGGCGAGTATCACAGATACGCAGTATTTT
CASSQGASITDTQYF
>NA|TRBJ1-2|TRBD1|TRBV27
TGTGCCACTCGTCAGGGGGCGAAAGGCTACACCTTC
CATRQGAKGYTF
>few|TRBJ1-3|TRBD1|TRBV7-8
TGTGCCAGCAGCTCCAGGGGGCAGGGCGACGGAAACACCATATATTTT
CASSSRGQGDGNTIYF
>NA|TRBJ1-2|TRBD1|TRBV6-5
TGTGCCAGCAGGTCGACAGGGGGCATAAATGGCTACACCTTC
CASRSTGGINGYTF
>NA|TRBJ2-3|TRBD1|TRBV5-1
TGCGCCAGCAGCTTGGCTGGGACAGGGAGGGATACGCAGTATTTT
CASSLAGTGRDTQYF
>NA|TRBJ2-7|TRBD2|TRBV2
TGTGCCAGCACCCCGACTAGCGGGGGCTTGAGGCAGTACTTC
CASTPTSGGLRQYF
>NA|TRBJ2-3|TRBD2|TRBV9
TGTGCCAGCAGCCTGCGGGGGGGCCGTGGCACAGATACGCAGTATTTT
CASSLRGGRGTDTQYF
>many|TRBJ1-6|NA|TRBV21-1
TGTGCCAGCAGCAAAAAGGCTAGGACTCTCCCCTATAATTCACCCCTCCACTTT
CASSKKARTLPYNSPLHF
>NA|TRBJ1-6|NA|TRBV6-1
TGTGCCAGCAGTGAACTTTTTAGCTCCTATAATTCACCCCTCCACTTT
CASSELFSSYNSPLHF
>NA|TRBJ1-5|NA|TRBV6-6
TGTGCCAGCAGCCTTCTTCGGACAGCGGATCAGCCCCAGCATTTT
CASSLLRTADQPQHF
>NA|TRBJ1-6|NA|TRBV5-1
TGCGCCAGCAGCTTCCAGACGGGAGGTGGTGATTCACCCCTCCACTTT
CASSFQTGGGDSPLHF
>NA|TRBJ1-2|NA|TRBV9
TGTGCCAGCAGCGTAGATAGACTCAACTATGGCTACACCTTC
CASSVDRLNYGYTF
>few|TRBJ2-2|NA|TRBV10-3
TGTGCCATCACAGGCGGAGGCGGGGAGCTGTTTTTT
CAITGGGGELFF
>NA|TRBJ2-5|NA|TRBV7-7
TGTGCTAGCAGCTTAGTCTCTGGTTTGTCGGGACAACGACAAGAGACCCAGTACTTC
CASSLVSGLSGQRQETQYF
>NA|TRBJ2-3|NA|TRBV29-1
TGCAGCGTTGAACCGGGCACAGATACGCAGTATTTT
CSVEPGTDTQYF
>NA|TRBJ1-2|NA|TRBV6-5
TGTGCCAGCAGTCGTAACAGGGCTAACTATGGCTACACCTTC
CASSRNRANYGYTF
>NA|TRBJ2-3|TRBD2|TRBV27
TGTGCCAGCAGTTTATCGACCAAGGCTAGCGGGGGGTACGATACGCAGTATTTT
CASSLSTKASGGYDTQYF
>NA|TRBJ2-3|TRBD2|TRBV30
TGTGCCTGGAGTGGAAGCGGGGGCACAGATACGCAGTATTTT
CAWSGSGGTDTQYF
>NA|TRBJ1-5|NA|TRBV7-2
TGTGCCAGCAGACCAGGGGTTGGCAATCAGCCCCAGCATTTT
CASRPGVGNQPQHF
>NA|TRBJ2-1|TRBD2|TRBV6-5
TGTGCCAGCAGTTACGGAACTAGCGGGGGCAATGAGCAGTTCTTC
CASSYGTSGGNEQFF
>NA|TRBJ2-2|NA|TRBV7-2
TGTGCCAGCAGCTTAGGGGGCCAAGCGAACACCGGGGAGCTGTTTTTT
CASSLGGQANTGELFF
>NA|TRBJ1-1|NA|TRBV5-8
TGTGCCAGACGAACTAGGGACACTGAAGCTTTCTTT
CARRTRDTEAFF
>NA|TRBJ2-3|TRBD1|TRBV2
TGTGCCAGCCGACGACAGGGGGCGCGCACAGATACGCAGTATTTT
CASRRQGARTDTQYF
>NA|TRBJ2-3|NA|TRBV5-6
TGTGCCAGCAGCAAGGAACGGGGGGCGGGCACAGATACGCAGTATTTT
CASSKERGAGTDTQYF
>NA|TRBJ1-5|TRBD1|TRBV5-6
TGTGCCAGCAGTCTTGGACAGGGGGGGAATCAGCCCCAGCATTTT
CASSLGQGGNQPQHF
>NA|TRBJ1-3|NA|TRBV21-1
TGTGCCAGCAGCAAAACCGGACAGGTCGGAAACACCATATATTTT
CASSKTGQVGNTIYF
>NA|TRBJ1-2|TRBD1|TRBV6-6
TGTGCCAGCAGTTCGGGACAGATCCTTTATGGCTACACCTTC
CASSSGQILYGYTF
>NA|TRBJ1-5|NA|TRBV5-6
TGTGCCAGCAGCCAGGTCGGCGCGGGTGGTCAGCCCCAGCATTTT
CASSQVGAGGQPQHF
>NA|TRBJ1-5|NA|TRBV12-3/TRBV12-4
TGTGCCAGCAGCCCGGGAATGGTGGCCCAGCATTTT
CASSPGMVAQHF
>many|TRBJ1-3|NA|TRBV20-1
TGCAGTGTCGAGGCTGGAAACACCATATATTTT
CSVEAGNTIYF
>few|TRBJ1-1|NA|TRBV28
TGTGCCAGCCGAGACCCCGGGACTGAAGCTTTCTTT
CASRDPGTEAFF
>few|TRBJ1-1|TRBD1|TRBV5-1
TGCGCCAGCAGCTTGGCTTCCGGGACAGCGAACACTGAAGCTTTCTTT
CASSLASGTANTEAFF
>NA|TRBJ1-2|NA|TRBV5-5
TGTGCCAGCAGCTCGACAGGCGGGTATGGCTACACCTTC
CASSSTGGYGYTF
>few|TRBJ1-5|NA|TRBV30
TGTGCCTGGAGTAAGTCAGGTTATAGCAATCAGCCCCAGCATTTT
CAWSKSGYSNQPQHF
>NA|TRBJ2-1|TRBD2|TRBV5-1
TGCGCCAGCAGCTTGGGCCGGGGGGGCCTCTACAATGAGCAGTTCTTC
CASSLGRGGLYNEQFF
>few|TRBJ2-3|TRBD1|TRBV2
TGTGCCAGCAAGGGACAGGGGCTTAACACAGATACGCAGTATTTT
CASKGQGLNTDTQYF
>NA|TRBJ1-2|NA|TRBV30
TGTGCCTGGAGTGTCGGGTTCTGGGATGGCTACACCTTC
CAWSVGFWDGYTF